This T cell receptor (beta chain) was retrieved from a study of T cell repertoires in ileal Crohn's disease. Study-wide results and caveats: Active smokers at surgery had more clonal expansions than non-smokers. High-frequency clones were more common in sorted CD8 than CD4 cells. Clonality above 26.8% at surgery always came with endoscopic recurrence.

Each sample's TCRB immunosequencing used about 500 nanograms of biopsy DNA. Profiled with immunoSEQ multiplex PCR; TCRdb holds only in-frame clones, not every one. The repertoire has about 15,000 clones, about 60% of them found once; the top ten carry roughly 6.7%. This CDR3 contains 14 residues. Looked up from germline, CDR1 is PRHDT and CDR2 is FYEKMQ (reference sequence). Trimming shortened V by 1 base and J by 6 bases, and 10 bases separated the two germline ends. As to this clone: Its antigen remains unidentified.

The chain combines TRBV13 with TRBJ1-5; tentatively, D is TRBD1 (6 bases). Sequenced input: ileal tissue. The TCR sequence derives from an adult with Crohn's disease. Here the CDR3 DNA reads TGTGCCAGCAGCTTAGACAGGGTTAGTCAGCCCCAGCATTTT. Residues: CASSLDRVSQPQHF.